What follows is one TCR beta chain and its context. The antigen is undetermined. This specimen belongs to a study of T cell responses to AZD1222 COVID-19 vaccine. General study points: White British donors predominated, females outnumbered males, and clonal diversity was possibly underestimated. Spike-specific TCR breadth rose after two AZD1222 doses, and depth rose as well. No repertoire was sampled before or during the peak T cell response, only after it.

J lost 3 bases, V lost 6 bases, and 14 bases had no gene match. In germline, CDR1 is LNHDA, CDR2 SQIVND (reference sequence). The CDR3 loop spans 16 amino acids. The repertoire was sequenced with immunoSEQ multiplex PCR; TCRdb's copy has only in-frame clones and lacks some. The table has around 160,000 clones, 80% to 90% seen once; the top ten hold 5.1%. The input for sequencing was peripheral blood, taken on day 0 of AZD1222 vaccination. The chain couples TRBV19 to TRBJ2-7, with TRBD2 matching over 7 bases. The sequence was obtained from an adult in good health. The DNA for the CDR3 is TGTGCCAGTAGAGGTTGGTCGGGGGGTTTTGTCTACGAGCAGTACTTC. It is translated as CASRGWSGGFVYEQYF. Based on the CDR3 plus reference TRBV19 and TRBJ2-7, the full variable domain is DGGITQSPKYLFRKEGQNVTLSCEQNLNHDAMYWYRQDPGQGLRLIYYSQIVNDFQKGDIAEGYSVSREKKESFPLTVTSAQKNPTAFYLCASRGWSGGFVYEQYFGPGTRLTVT.